The sequence of this T cell receptor beta chain was determined in a study of CD8+ T cells in alopecia areata. Study overall: It was oral tofacitinib, at 5 to 10 mg twice daily, that treated patients received.

General study points: More clonal than normal scalp was lesional scalp, particularly alopecia totalis/universalis.

As the sequencing template, cDNA was produced by extracting RNA and reverse transcribing it. Profiled with immunoSEQ multiplex PCR; TCRdb holds only in-frame clones, not every one. The sample shows almost 250,000 clones, under 70% of them seen only once. This clone appeared a few times. Its target is unknown. Alopecia areata patients gave lesional scalp punch biopsies and peripheral blood samples. The CDR3 has 16 amino acids. V was clipped by 4 bases and J by 4 bases; unmatched bases: 12. CDR1 and CDR2 (germline): SGHNT, YYREEE (reference sequence). This sequence joins TRBV5-4 and TRBJ2-5; TRBD2 matches 8 bases. The sequencing here drew on CD4+ T cells sorted from blood, taken at week 0. This receptor was obtained from a human donor with alopecia areata. CDR3 protein: CASSPPGRGVRETQYF. The CDR3 DNA follows: TGTGCCAGCAGCCCCCCGGGGCGGGGGGTTAGAGAGACCCAGTACTTC.